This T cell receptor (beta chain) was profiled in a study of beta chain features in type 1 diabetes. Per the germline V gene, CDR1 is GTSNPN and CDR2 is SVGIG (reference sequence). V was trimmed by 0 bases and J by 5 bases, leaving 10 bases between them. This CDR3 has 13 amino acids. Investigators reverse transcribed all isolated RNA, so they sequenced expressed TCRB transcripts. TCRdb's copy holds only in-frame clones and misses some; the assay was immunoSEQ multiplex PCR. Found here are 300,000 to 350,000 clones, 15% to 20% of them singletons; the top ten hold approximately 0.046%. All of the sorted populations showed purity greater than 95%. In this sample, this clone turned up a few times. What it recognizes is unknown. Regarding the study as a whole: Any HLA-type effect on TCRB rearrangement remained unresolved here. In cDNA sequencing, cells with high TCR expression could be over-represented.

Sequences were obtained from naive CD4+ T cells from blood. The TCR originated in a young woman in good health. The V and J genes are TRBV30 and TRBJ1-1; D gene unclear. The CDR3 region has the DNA TGTGCCTGGAGTGTGCAGGCGGGGACTGAAGCTTTCTTT. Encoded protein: CAWSVQAGTEAFF.